The clone carrying this TCR beta chain is labeled as medium-sized (0.01 to 0.1%). No antigen is known for it. Regarding time point: sample taken at primary tumor resection. Samples were obtained from around 73 donors, all untreated early-stage non-small cell lung cancer patients. The data stem from a study of spatial heterogeneity in lung cancer. Study details: Unique TCR and UMI combinations averaged more than ten appearances each in raw reads.

The germline CDR1 and CDR2 sequences are SGHRS and YFSETQ. This CDR3 spans 13 amino acids. Trimming removed 5 bases from V and 2 bases from J, with 10 bases in between. Regarding the study as a whole: How many expanded intratumoral alpha and beta TCRs were present tracked the tumor mutation count, which was a count of nonsynonymous mutations.

A unique molecular identifier was carried by every single TCR cDNA molecule. TCRdb passed the 5' RACE reads through MiXCR, listing each CDR3 protein once. The top ten clones hold 11% of a sample with over 3,000 distinct CDR3 sequences, about 7.3% of them seen once. The specimen was lung tumor tissue, collected at surgery. The origin of this receptor is a male donor with early-stage non-small cell lung cancer. The chain is built from TRBV5-1 and TRBJ2-5, with a tentative D call TRBD2 (6 bases). CDR3 bases: TGCGCCAGCAGACGGGGGACTCAAGAGACCCAGTACTTC. Translating it yields CASRRGTQETQYF.